Below are 28 T cell receptor beta chains sequenced from a single sample in a study of vaccination effects on CD4 cells after COVID-19. The antigens for these receptors are not known. Upon completion of more than 9 days in culture, CD4+ T cells were isolated. Some clones are missing from TCRdb's copy, which holds only in-frame ones; the method was immunoSEQ multiplex PCR. Counted here are 50,000 to 75,000 clones, 70% to 85% occurring once; the ten biggest clones make up 20% to 25%. The specimen was CD4+ T cells from PBMCs cultured without peptide, collected before COVID-19 vaccination. All receptors derive from a human donor who had a prior SARS-CoV-2 infection.

The chain joins TRBV30 to TRBJ2-1; 7 bases match TRBD1. The CDR3 contains 12 residues. The V segment lost 5 bases and the J segment 10 bases; nucleotides outside the gene matches: 8. In germline, CDR1 is GTSNPN, CDR2 SVGIG (reference sequence). The CDR3 spells CAWDYGTEEQFF. Written as DNA, the CDR3 is TGTGCCTGGGATTACGGGACAGAAGAGCAGTTCTTC.

The chain couples TRBV11-1 to TRBJ2-5; 9 bases map to TRBD2. Per germline, CDR1 SGHAT and CDR2 FQDESV (reference sequence). The CDR3 spans 16 residues. J was trimmed by 2 bases and V by 3 bases; bases with no gene match: 7. Here the CDR3 reads CASSFGRLAGQETQYF. DNA for the CDR3: TGTGCCAGCAGCTTCGGCCGGCTAGCGGGGCAAGAGACCCAGTACTTC.

CDR3 loop: CATSDALPSGRAEETQYF. DNA of the CDR3: TGTGCCACCAGTGACGCCCTCCCTAGCGGGAGGGCCGAAGAGACCCAGTACTTC. The J gene is TRBJ2-7, the V gene TRBV24-1, with 12 bases fitting TRBD2. The J call may be mistaken, given a closer DNA end match to TRBJ2-5. The length of the CDR3 is 18 residues. CDR1 and CDR2 from the germline V gene are KGHDR and SFDVKD.

The chain has TRBV6-5 and TRBJ1-5; D is ambiguous. V dropped 7 bases and J dropped 0 bases, with 4 bases sitting between them. The CDR3 is made up of 12 amino acids. Germline lookup yields CDR1 MNHEY and CDR2 SVGAGI. CDR3 in amino acids: CASNRSNQPQHF. CDR3 coding DNA: TGTGCCAGCAACCGTAGCAATCAGCCCCAGCATTTT.

DNA for the CDR3: TGTGCCAGCAGTAAGACCCGCCCTTGGGACTATGGCTACACCTTC. Amino acids: CASSKTRPWDYGYTF. V and J are TRBV6-5 and TRBJ1-2, with unresolved D. This CDR3 has 15 residues. The V gene's germline CDR1 is MNHEY and CDR2 SVGAGI. V dropped 5 bases and J dropped 3 bases, with 16 bases sitting between them.

The rearrangement links TRBV6-5 to TRBJ1-5, with D maybe TRBD1 (5 bases). Trimming pared 8 bases from V and 5 bases from J, leaving 16 bases between. This CDR3 contains 14 residues. CDR1 MNHEY and CDR2 SVGAGI come from the germline V gene. CDR3 in amino acids: CASQRGVRDQPQHF. The CDR3 coding sequence is TGTGCCAGCCAACGGGGGGTGAGGGATCAGCCCCAGCATTTT.

The V gene is TRBV4-2, the J gene TRBJ1-2, with D possibly TRBD1 on 6 matching bases. V lost 4 bases and J 5 bases, leaving 23 bases between the germline ends. CDR1 LGHNA and CDR2 YNFKEQ come from the germline V gene. This CDR3 region has 17 residues. DNA of the CDR3: TGTGCCAGCAGCCGAGGAGCCGACAGGTTGGGGGATTATGGCTACACCTTC. Its protein is CASSRGADRLGDYGYTF.

This clone turned up a few times. This chain joins TRBV7-2 and TRBJ1-2; no clear D gene. There are 13 residues in the CDR3. The germline CDR1 and CDR2 sequences are SGHTA and FQGNSA. V was clipped by 5 bases and J by 2 bases, with 9 bases between them. The CDR3 region has the DNA TGTGCCAGCAGCCATGGTCTAAACTATGGCTACACCTTC. It is translated as CASSHGLNYGYTF.

V usage is TRBV19 and J usage is TRBJ1-6, with D possibly matching TRBD1 (5 bases). Germline-derived CDR1 and CDR2 are LNHDA and SQIVND (reference sequence). This CDR3 has 15 amino acids. The ends were cut back, 3 bases at V and 5 bases at J, with 11 bases in the middle. The CDR3 nucleotides read TGTGCCAGTAGTATTGGCAGGGAGGATAATTCACCCCTCCACTTT. Translation gives CASSIGREDNSPLHF. The entire variable domain, with the rest obtained from reference TRBV19 and TRBJ1-6, is as follows: DGGITQSPKYLFRKEGQNVTLSCEQNLNHDAMYWYRQDPGQGLRLIYYSQIVNDFQKGDIAEGYSVSREKKESFPLTVTSAQKNPTAFYLCASSIGREDNSPLHFGNGTRLTVT.

Turning to this clone: Different DNA sequences within this sample yield the same CDR3. This chain links TRBV2 with TRBJ1-5, with TRBD1 as a possible D gene (6 bases). The CDR3 runs 13 residues. With 7 bases removed from V and 3 bases from J, the gap between germline ends came to 10 bases. Germline assignment: CDR1 SNHLY and CDR2 FYNNEI. CDR3 bases: TGTGCCAGCAATGGACAGTTCAATCAGCCCCAGCATTTT. Its translation is CASNGQFNQPQHF. The complete variable domain, with remaining parts taken from reference TRBV2 and TRBJ1-5, reads EPEVTQTPSHQVTQMGQEVILRCVPISNHLYFYWYRQILGQKVEFLVSFYNNEISEKSEIFDDQFSVERPDGSNFTLKIRSTKLEDSAMYFCASNGQFNQPQHFGDGTRLSIL.

The chain combines TRBV6-5 with TRBJ2-5; possible D gene TRBD1, 5 bases. Deletions cut 5 bases from V and 9 bases from J, with 19 bases between. Germline-derived CDR1 and CDR2 are MNHEY and SVGAGI. The CDR3 length is 14 residues. CDR3 protein: CASSPDFSIGAQYF. The CDR3 coding sequence is TGTGCCAGCAGTCCGGATTTCTCTATAGGGGCCCAGTACTTC.

This chain connects TRBV9 to TRBJ2-5; D gene ambiguous. V lost 3 bases and J 5 bases, leaving 11 bases between the germline ends. The CDR3 covers 13 residues. In germline, CDR1 is SGDLS, CDR2 YYNGEE. In nucleotides, the CDR3 is TGTGCCAGCAGCGCCCAGGATATGGAGACCCAGTACTTC. Amino acid sequence: CASSAQDMETQYF.

J is TRBJ2-7 and V is TRBV6-6, with D possibly TRBD2 on 6 matching bases. CDR3 length: 11 residues. Germline loops: CDR1 MNHNY, CDR2 SVGAGI (reference sequence). The V end lost 8 bases, the J end lost 2 bases, and 7 bases lay between the germline ends. CDR3 amino acids: CASGTAYEQYF. Written as DNA, the CDR3 is TGTGCCAGCGGGACTGCCTACGAGCAGTACTTC.

The chain carries TRBV6-5 and TRBJ2-7, with 8 bases that match TRBD2. CDR1 is MNHEY, CDR2 SVGAGI, per germline. V lost 10 bases to trimming and J lost 3 bases; unmatched junction nucleotides: 14. The CDR3 is 15 residues long. The CDR3 DNA follows: TGTGCCAACAGCGCAAATCCGGGACTAGACTACGAGCAGTACTTC. It specifies CANSANPGLDYEQYF.

This clone was recorded a few times. This specimen includes other DNA sequences encoding the same CDR3. The CDR3 reads CASSLTGANLYNEQFF. The DNA for the CDR3 is TGTGCCAGCAGCTTGACGGGGGCTAATCTGTACAATGAGCAGTTCTTC. This chain connects TRBV5-6 to TRBJ2-1; D possibly uses TRBD1 or TRBD2 (6 bases each). V was cut by 1 base and J by 4 bases, with 15 bases left in between. Germline CDR1 and CDR2: SGHDT and YYEEEE. The CDR3 is 16 residues long.

J is TRBJ1-5 and V is TRBV19, with D possibly matching TRBD1 (5 bases). Germline lookup yields CDR1 LNHDA and CDR2 SQIVND (reference sequence). The CDR3 runs 15 residues. The V and J ends lost 2 bases and 6 bases respectively, with 14 bases between them. In DNA form, the CDR3 reads TGTGCCAGTAGTATAAACAGGCCCGACATTCAGCCCCAGCATTTT. This gives the protein CASSINRPDIQPQHF. Based on the CDR3 plus reference TRBV19 and TRBJ1-5, the full variable domain is DGGITQSPKYLFRKEGQNVTLSCEQNLNHDAMYWYRQDPGQGLRLIYYSQIVNDFQKGDIAEGYSVSREKKESFPLTVTSAQKNPTAFYLCASSINRPDIQPQHFGDGTRLSIL.

In its sample, this clone was seen once. J is TRBJ2-7 and V is TRBV9, with D unresolved. Germline V CDR1 and CDR2: SGDLS, YYNGEE. The CDR3 runs 14 residues. Trimming cost V 0 bases and J 1 base, with 8 bases left between them. CDR3: CASSVGVSSYEQYF. In nucleotides, the CDR3 is TGTGCCAGCAGCGTAGGAGTATCTTCCTACGAGCAGTACTTC.

This chain uses TRBV3-1 (or the pseudogene TRBV3-2) with TRBJ1-1, with TRBD1 as a possible D gene (6 bases). CDR3 length: 13 residues. V lost 4 bases and J lost 5, with 11 bases in between. Germline CDR1 LGHDT, CDR2 YNNKEL (reference sequence). The CDR3 is CASSLGRGTEAFF. The CDR3 DNA reads as TGTGCCAGCAGCCTAGGGAGGGGGACTGAAGCTTTCTTT.

The chain is built from TRBV5-1 and TRBJ2-7; TRBD2 is a possible D gene (7 bases). The CDR3 loop spans 15 amino acids. In germline, CDR1 is SGHRS, CDR2 YFSETQ. V was pared by 0 bases and J by 7 bases, with 17 bases between. Here the CDR3 reads CASSLDTGGLREQYF. The CDR3, as DNA: TGCGCCAGCAGCTTGGATACGGGGGGCCTGCGAGAGCAGTACTTC.

The chain carries TRBV5-1 and TRBJ1-1, with 10 bases lining up with TRBD1. J was trimmed by 1 base and V by 4 bases; bases with no gene match: 19. Germline CDR1 and CDR2: SGHRS and YFSETQ. The CDR3 has 20 residues. CDR3 residues: CASSPQSRRDRGLRNTEAFF. DNA for the CDR3: TGCGCCAGCAGCCCCCAATCCAGAAGGGACAGGGGTCTGAGGAACACTGAAGCTTTCTTT.

This clone was seen a single time. The chain is built from TRBV11-2 and TRBJ1-2; 9 bases are shared with TRBD1. The V gene's germline CDR1 is SGHAT and CDR2 FQNNGV. Losses at the gene ends were 5 bases for V and 3 bases for J; bases not matched to a gene: 7. This CDR3 contains 15 residues. DNA of the CDR3: TGTGCCAGCAGCCCCGGGACAGGGAGGTACTATGGCTACACCTTC. This gives the protein CASSPGTGRYYGYTF.

The V call is TRBV10-3, the J call TRBJ2-7; 8 nucleotides agree with TRBD1. CDR1 ENHRY and CDR2 SYGVKD come from the germline V gene. The CDR3 sequence is 14 residues long. V trimming: 5 bases; J trimming: 2 bases; junction bases outside the gene matches: 5. For the CDR3, the DNA is TGTGCCATCAGTCGACAGGGGCCCGCCTACGAGCAGTACTTC. It translates to CAISRQGPAYEQYF.

The count of this clone is one. The rearrangement uses TRBV24-1 and TRBJ2-2; 7 positions agree with TRBD1. V dropped 3 bases and J dropped 7; count of bases not matched to a gene: 10. The CDR3 has 16 residues. Germline V gives CDR1 KGHDR, CDR2 SFDVKD. CDR3 sequence: CATSDPGTQGDGELFF. For the CDR3, the DNA is TGTGCCACCAGTGATCCCGGGACCCAGGGGGACGGGGAGCTGTTTTTT.

CDR3: CASGPRSQHNEQFF. The CDR3 bases are TGTGCTAGTGGTCCCCGCTCCCAACACAATGAGCAGTTCTTC. The chain combines TRBV12-5 with TRBJ2-1; D uncertain. Trimming cost V 5 bases and J 5 bases, with 13 bases left between them. CDR1 is LGHNT, CDR2 FRNRAP, per germline. This CDR3 spans 14 amino acids.

The rearrangement joins TRBV27 to TRBJ1-1; D gene uncertain. Germline-derived CDR1 and CDR2 are MNHEY and SMNVEV (reference sequence). The CDR3 loop spans 14 amino acids. V was pared by 4 bases and J by 0 bases, with 9 bases between. The CDR3 is CASSSGRVNTEAFF. In DNA form, the CDR3 reads TGTGCCAGCAGTTCGGGCCGCGTGAACACTGAAGCTTTCTTT.

This clone was seen more than once but under ten times. The chain employs TRBV15 and TRBJ1-1; 7 positions match TRBD1. Losses at the gene ends were 4 bases for V and 3 bases for J; bases not matched to a gene: 5. Germline V gene data show CDR1 as LNHNV and CDR2 as YYDKDF (reference sequence). The CDR3 loop spans 14 amino acids. The CDR3 sequence is CATSTGQRDTEAFF. CDR3 in DNA: TGTGCCACCAGCACGGGACAGAGGGACACTGAAGCTTTCTTT. Full variable domain (outside the CDR3, taken from reference TRBV15 and TRBJ1-1): DAMVIQNPRYQVTQFGKPVTLSCSQTLNHNVMYWYQQKSSQAPKLLFHYYDKDFNNEADTPDNFQSRRPNTSFCFLDIRSPGLGDTAMYLCATSTGQRDTEAFFGQGTRLTVV.

This clone has a handful of counts. The rearrangement uses TRBV5-1 and TRBJ1-6, with D possibly matching TRBD1 (5 bases). Trimming pared 2 bases from V and 9 bases from J, leaving 12 bases between. In germline, CDR1 is SGHRS, CDR2 YFSETQ. CDR3 length equals 14 residues. CDR3 loop: CASSLSGPGSPLHF. In DNA form, the CDR3 reads TGCGCCAGCAGCTTATCAGGGCCCGGTTCACCCCTCCACTTT.

The rearrangement links TRBV5-4 to TRBJ2-2; D is unclear. The CDR3 is made up of 16 amino acids. Trimming left V 0 bases short and J 1 base short, with 10 bases between. Germline loops: CDR1 SGHNT, CDR2 YYREEE (reference sequence). The CDR3 sequence: CASSLGPLLNTGELFF. The CDR3 region has the DNA TGTGCCAGCAGCTTGGGACCCCTATTGAACACCGGGGAGCTGTTTTTT.